This T cell receptor beta chain was identified during a study of cytomegalovirus exposure and HLA in healthy donors. Findings of the study overall: There were around 160 TCR beta chains listed as cytomegalovirus-associated. For most TCR beta V segments, an earlier analysis put the productive rate at about 90% or about 30% of the time. Sequencing artifact likely explains a cluster of highly shared sequence variants.

CDR1 is GTSNPN and CDR2 is SVGIG in the germline V gene (reference sequence). The CDR3 sequence is 13 residues long. V shed 4 bases and J shed 15 bases, with 22 bases lying between them. Remarks on this clone: Its target is not known.

This PCR relied on a set of 60 Vbeta primers and 13 Jbeta primers. The method was immunoSEQ multiplex PCR; TCRdb's version includes in-frame clones alone and lacks a portion of them. This sample has 100,000 or so clones, with about 13% found just once. The TCR sequence derives from a man aged 35-49 years in good health and CMV-seropositive. Source material: PBMCs. This chain uses TRBV30 with TRBJ2-1; D gene unclear. DNA of the CDR3: TGTGCCTGGATGAGACCCGAGACTGCCTTTAGGTTCTTC. It yields the protein CAWMRPETAFRFF.